Shown below are 32 T cell receptor beta chains from a single sample sequenced in a study of metastatic and nonmetastatic thyroid tumors (TCRdb year 2020). No treatment had been received by any patient before thyroid surgery. Libraries were built with PCR. TCRdb records Illumina HiSeq 4000 as the sequencer. TCRdb applied fastp at Q25 and MiXCR to the public reads, then kept only in-frame beta chains. The sample contains roughly 28,000 clones, 16% of them found a single time. The ten largest clones capture approximately 4.6% of the sample. The sample comprised blood. These receptors were taken from a female donor with papillary thyroid cancer or a benign thyroid nodule (not recorded which). Some clones in this sample may be carry-over from other donors' samples.

This clone appeared many times. The rearrangement uses TRBV7-3 and TRBJ2-1; D may correspond to TRBD1 or TRBD2 (5 bases each). V lost 3 bases, J lost 8 bases, and 14 bases lay in between. CDR3 size: 14 residues. Germline lookup yields CDR1 SGHTA and CDR2 FQGTGA. For the CDR3, the DNA is TGTGCCAGCAGCTTGACGGGACCTGGGGATGAGCAGTTCTTC. Translating it yields CASSLTGPGDEQFF.

The table lists this clone with many counts. V gene TRBV28 combines with J gene TRBJ1-3; no clear D. Germline CDR1 is MDHEN and CDR2 is SYDVKM. This CDR3 has 14 amino acids. Deletions cut 9 bases from V and 0 bases from J, with 12 bases between. The chain's CDR3 is CASKTPLSGNTIYF. CDR3 nucleotide sequence: TGTGCCAGTAAGACCCCACTCTCTGGAAACACCATATATTTT.

The table lists this clone with many counts. The gene calls are TRBV29-1 and TRBJ1-1, with D unresolved. Trimming stripped 0 bases from V and 1 base from J, with 3 bases between. The CDR3 covers 12 residues. Germline CDR1 and CDR2: SQVTM and ANQGSEA. The CDR3: CSVEDTNTEAFF. DNA of the CDR3: TGCAGCGTTGAAGATACGAACACTGAAGCTTTCTTT. Complete variable domain (other parts from reference TRBV29-1 and TRBJ1-1): SAVISQKPSRDICQRGTSLTIQCQVDSQVTMMFWYRQQPGQSLTLIATANQGSEATYESGFVIDKFPISRPNLTFSTLTVSNMSPEDSSIYLCSVEDTNTEAFFGQGTRLTVV.

This clone appeared many times. CDR3: CASSPLVGQDNGYTF. In nucleotides, the CDR3 is TGCGCCAGCAGTCCCCTCGTCGGACAGGACAATGGCTACACCTTC. The V and J genes are TRBV4-1 and TRBJ1-2; 7 bases are a match to TRBD1. Germline-derived CDR1 and CDR2 are MGHRA and YSYEKL. Trimming removed 6 bases from V and 6 bases from J; junction bases left unmatched: 13. This CDR3 region has 15 residues.

This clone was picked up many times. The chain couples TRBV2 to TRBJ2-5; TRBD2 aligns across 16 bases. CDR1 SNHLY and CDR2 FYNNEI come from the germline V gene. The junction had 5 bases not matched to a gene; V was cut back by 7 bases and J by 3 bases. The CDR3 runs 16 residues. The CDR3 DNA follows: TGTGCCAGCACCGGGACTAGCGGGAGGGCCAAAGAGACCCAGTACTTC. Amino acid sequence: CASTGTSGRAKETQYF.

V usage is TRBV5-1 and J usage is TRBJ2-7; 10 bases map to TRBD1. Unmatched junction bases numbered 3, after V lost 0 bases and J lost 3 bases. CDR3 size: 15 residues. Germline CDR1 reads SGHRS; CDR2 reads YFSETQ. The CDR3 reads CASSLAWTGGYEQYF. In DNA form, the CDR3 reads TGCGCCAGCAGCTTGGCTTGGACAGGGGGCTACGAGCAGTACTTC.

In its sample, this clone was seen many times. The chain links TRBV5-4 to TRBJ2-1; 8 nucleotides line up with TRBD2. V dropped 5 bases and J dropped 9; count of bases not matched to a gene: 13. The germline V gene has CDR1 SGHNT and CDR2 YYREEE (reference sequence). This CDR3 spans 15 amino acids. The CDR3 loop reads CASRAGTSVSGEQFF. The CDR3 DNA follows: TGTGCCAGCAGGGCCGGGACTAGTGTCTCTGGTGAGCAGTTCTTC.

This clone has at least ten counts. V usage is TRBV28 and J usage is TRBJ2-5; D is perhaps TRBD2 (5 bases). V shed 7 bases and J shed 4 bases, with 13 bases lying between them. Germline assignment: CDR1 MDHEN and CDR2 SYDVKM. The CDR3 is made up of 13 amino acids. Here the CDR3 DNA reads TGTGCCAGCACAGCGGCCCCGAGAGAGACCCAGTACTTC. It is translated as CASTAAPRETQYF.

This clone is classed as medium-sized. The J gene is TRBJ1-4, the V gene TRBV6-1; D is unclear. The V end lost 6 bases, the J end lost 6 bases, and 14 bases lay between the germline ends. Germline CDR1 is MNHNS and CDR2 is SASEGT. CDR3 size: 14 residues. CDR3 nucleotides: TGTGCCAGCAGCCCGGTTTTAAAAGATGAAAAACTGTTTTTT. Its protein product is CASSPVLKDEKLFF.

Many counts were recorded for this clone. J is TRBJ2-1 and V is TRBV7-9, with D perhaps being TRBD1 or TRBD2 (6 bases each). The CDR3 is 12 residues long. The germline gives CDR1 SEHNR, CDR2 FQNEAQ (reference sequence). V dropped 5 bases and J dropped 9 bases, with 11 bases sitting between them. The CDR3 DNA reads as TGTGCCAGCAGCCCCGGGGGCAGTGAGCAGTTCTTC. It yields the protein CASSPGGSEQFF.

This clone was detected only a few times. Here the CDR3 reads CASSLGLAGPVSYEQFF. The DNA for the CDR3 is TGTGCCAGCAGCTTGGGACTAGCGGGTCCAGTCAGCTATGAGCAGTTCTTC. This chain connects TRBV6-1 to TRBJ2-1, with TRBD2 matching over 12 bases. J lost 8 bases, V lost 6 bases, and 14 bases had no gene match. The CDR3 length is 17 residues. Germline CDR1 MNHNS, CDR2 SASEGT.

In its sample, this clone ranks as medium-sized. This chain connects TRBV2 to TRBJ2-7; 8 nucleotides match TRBD2. V dropped 3 bases and J dropped 0; count of bases not matched to a gene: 1. Germline V CDR1 and CDR2: SNHLY, FYNNEI. There are 14 residues in the CDR3. In nucleotides, the CDR3 is TGTGCCAGCAGTGAGACTAGCGCCTCCTACGAGCAGTACTTC. This sequence encodes CASSETSASYEQYF.

The chain employs TRBV27 and TRBJ2-1, with no clear D. CDR1 is MNHEY, CDR2 SMNVEV, per germline (reference sequence). This CDR3 spans 12 amino acids. Trimming cost V 8 bases and J 10 bases, with 15 bases left between them. The CDR3: CASSSCRLEQFF. The CDR3 DNA reads as TGTGCCAGCTCCTCGTGTCGTTTGGAGCAGTTCTTC.

This clone was seen many times. V gene TRBV4-1 combines with J gene TRBJ2-5; 8 bases align to TRBD1. The CDR3 sequence is 14 residues long. The V gene end was trimmed by 4 bases and the J gene end by 5 bases; junction bases not matched to a gene: 6. The germline CDR1 and CDR2 sequences are MGHRA and YSYEKL. For the CDR3, the DNA is TGCGCCAGCAGCCTGACAGGGGCGGGGGAGACCCAGTACTTC. Amino acid sequence: CASSLTGAGETQYF.

The V and J genes are TRBV27 and TRBJ2-7; 11 positions agree with TRBD1. Germline-derived CDR1 and CDR2 are MNHEY and SMNVEV (reference sequence). This CDR3 has 15 amino acids. V lost 5 bases, J lost 9 bases, and 12 bases stayed unmatched. CDR3 sequence: CASSPSGTGGGRQYF. For the CDR3, the DNA is TGTGCCAGCAGTCCCTCCGGGACAGGGGGAGGGCGGCAGTACTTC.

As concerns this clone: One junction end does not reproduce the germline sequence, and a read error may be involved. V gene TRBV12-3 or TRBV12-4 combines with J gene TRBJ2-5, with D possibly matching TRBD1 (6 bases). This CDR3 is built from 14 residues. The CDR3 DNA is TGTTCCAGCTCGCGAGCAGGGGATGGTGAGACCCAGTACTTC. This translates into CSSSRAGDGETQYF.

Remarks on this clone: One end of the junction does not line up with germline, which may come from a read error. The V call is TRBV6-1, the J call TRBJ1-1; D perhaps matches TRBD1 (5 bases). The CDR3 is 15 amino acids. Germline-derived CDR1 and CDR2 are MNHNS and SASEGT. The CDR3 nucleotides read TGTGCCAGCACCACCGGGAGGGACCGGGGCACTGAAGATTTCTTT. Translating gives CASTTGRDRGTEDFF.

Of note for this clone: A much larger clone lies one base from this, so it may be a read error. The rearrangement joins TRBV4-1 to TRBJ2-4, with D perhaps TRBD1 or TRBD2 (5 bases each). Germline CDR1 is MGHRA and CDR2 is YSYEKL. Trimming took off 6 bases at V and 15 bases at J, with 15 bases between the two ends. CDR3 length: 11 residues. The chain's CDR3 is CASRARDLLYF. CDR3 DNA sequence: TGCGCCAGCAGGGCCCGGGACCTGTTGTACTTC.

There are many counts of this clone. V usage is TRBV6-5 and J usage is TRBJ2-2; 10 positions agree with TRBD2. CDR3 length: 18 amino acids. From germline, CDR1 is MNHEY and CDR2 SVGAGI. V lost 6 bases to trimming and J lost 8 bases; unmatched junction nucleotides: 18. For the CDR3, the DNA is TGTGCCAGCAGAAAGACTAGCGGGCCCAGGCCAAAACAGGGGGAGCTGTTTTTT. Translating gives CASRKTSGPRPKQGELFF.

This clone has a count of ten or more. The chain combines TRBV5-4 with TRBJ2-7, with 12 positions matching TRBD2. Germline loops: CDR1 SGHNT, CDR2 YYREEE (reference sequence). V shed 4 bases, J shed 4 bases, and the junction held 9 bases outside the gene matches. The length of the CDR3 is 16 residues. CDR3 nucleotides: TGTGCCAGCAGCCCGAGACTAGCGGGGGTGAATTACGAGCAGTACTTC. Translation gives CASSPRLAGVNYEQYF.

As to this clone: The junction does not match germline at one end; this may be a read error. This chain links TRBV24-1 with TRBJ2-5; D is perhaps TRBD2 (6 bases). The CDR3 length is 16 residues. Germline loops: CDR1 KGHDR, CDR2 SFDVKD. In DNA, the CDR3 is TGTGCCAACAGTGATTCTAAAAGGGACTCCCAAGAGAGCCAGTACTTC. Translation gives CANSDSKRDSQESQYF.

The rearrangement uses TRBV11-2 and TRBJ2-7; D possibly uses TRBD1 or TRBD2 (5 bases each). Germline CDR1 and CDR2: SGHAT and FQNNGV. The CDR3 extends over 15 amino acids. V was trimmed by 5 bases and J by 3 bases, leaving 17 bases between them. The CDR3 here is CASSVAGTRYYEQYF. As DNA, the CDR3 is TGTGCCAGCAGCGTCGCCGGGACGCGTTACTACGAGCAGTACTTC.

This clone was observed many times. The V and J genes are TRBV9 and TRBJ2-3, with D perhaps TRBD2 (7 bases). With 3 bases removed from V and 1 base from J, the gap between germline ends came to 15 bases. The CDR3 length is 16 residues. Germline CDR1 reads SGDLS; CDR2 reads YYNGEE. The CDR3 loop reads CASSGGGLAGTDTQYF. In DNA form, the CDR3 reads TGTGCCAGCAGCGGTGGGGGGCTAGCGGGCACAGATACGCAGTATTTT.

This clone was observed at least ten times. The chain links TRBV18 to TRBJ2-7, with 11 bases fitting TRBD1. There are 14 residues in the CDR3. V gave up 6 bases and J gave up 4 bases; unmatched junction bases: 5. Germline CDR1 reads KGHSH; CDR2 reads LQKENI. The DNA for the CDR3 is TGTGCCAGCTCGGACAGGGGGCGGTCATACGAGCAGTACTTC. The encoded protein is CASSDRGRSYEQYF.

The chain employs TRBV6-1 and TRBJ2-4, with D perhaps TRBD1 (6 bases). Trimming took off 2 bases at V and 2 bases at J, with 10 bases between the two ends. CDR1 and CDR2 (germline): MNHNS, SASEGT. The CDR3 is made up of 15 amino acids. The DNA for the CDR3 is TGTGCCAGCAGTGAAAACAGGGAGACCAAAAACATTCAGTACTTC. Encoded protein: CASSENRETKNIQYF.

The genes are TRBV19 and TRBJ2-1; 10 bases agree with TRBD1. Germline CDR1 LNHDA, CDR2 SQIVND (reference sequence). The CDR3 length is 15 residues. V lost 3 bases and J lost 5; bases outside the gene matches: 4. CDR3 bases: TGTGCCAGTAGTATCCCGGGACAGGGGCACAATGAGCAGTTCTTC. Protein: CASSIPGQGHNEQFF.

This clone has at least ten counts. The chain carries TRBV12-3 or TRBV12-4 and TRBJ2-2, with 10 bases lining up with TRBD1. V lost 6 bases and J lost 7; bases outside the gene matches: 8. The CDR3 is 15 residues long. This CDR3 is CASSWGQGFGGELFF. In DNA form, the CDR3 reads TGTGCCAGCAGCTGGGGACAGGGGTTCGGCGGGGAGCTGTTTTTT.

This clone was seen at least ten times. The V gene is TRBV6-1, the J gene TRBJ2-7; 11 bases map to TRBD2. The junction had 3 bases not matched to a gene; V was cut back by 6 bases and J by 2 bases. The CDR3 has 14 residues. Germline CDR1 and CDR2: MNHNS and SASEGT. The CDR3 sequence is CASRYSGRAYEQYF. In DNA, the CDR3 is TGTGCCAGCAGGTATAGCGGGAGGGCCTACGAGCAGTACTTC.

This clone showed up many times. The V and J genes are TRBV19 and TRBJ1-5, with D unresolved. V lost 7 bases and J 2 bases, leaving 12 bases between the germline ends. There are 14 residues in the CDR3. Germline CDR1 reads LNHDA; CDR2 reads SQIVND (reference sequence). The CDR3 region has the DNA TGTGCCAGTAATACCCCCACGGGCAATCAGCCCCAGCATTTT. Protein product: CASNTPTGNQPQHF.

In this sample, this clone turned up many times. The chain uses TRBV5-4 and TRBJ2-7, with 10 positions matching TRBD2. Germline V CDR1 and CDR2: SGHNT, YYREEE (reference sequence). This CDR3 is built from 14 residues. Germline trimming cut 5 bases from V and 5 bases from J; bases unmatched to any gene: 7. CDR3 residues: CASRISGRPNEQYF. The DNA for the CDR3 is TGTGCCAGCAGGATTAGCGGGAGGCCAAACGAGCAGTACTTC. Full variable domain (remainder filled in from reference TRBV5-4 and TRBJ2-7): ETGVTQSPTHLIKTRGQQVTLRCSSQSGHNTVSWYQQALGQGPQFIFQYYREEENGRGNFPPRFSGLQFPNYSSELNVNALELDDSALYLCASRISGRPNEQYFGPGTRLTVT.

Sample share makes this clone medium-sized. The chain uses TRBV28 and TRBJ1-6; 8 nucleotides match TRBD1. Germline CDR1 reads MDHEN; CDR2 reads SYDVKM. The V gene end was trimmed by 5 bases and the J gene end by 10 bases; junction bases not matched to a gene: 13. There are 16 residues in the CDR3. CDR3 loop: CASSPTPGQGRSPLHF. The CDR3 DNA sequence: TGTGCCAGCAGTCCTACCCCCGGACAGGGAAGATCACCCCTCCACTTT.

As to this clone: The junction departs from the called germline gene at one end, perhaps through a read error. This chain uses TRBV6-2 or TRBV6-3 with TRBJ1-3; D not certain. Germline V CDR1 and CDR2: MNHEY, SVGEGT. The CDR3 spans 13 residues. The CDR3 here is CASSYSSVNTIYF. CDR3 in DNA: TGTGCCAGCAGTTACAGTTCTGTAAACACCATATATTTT.